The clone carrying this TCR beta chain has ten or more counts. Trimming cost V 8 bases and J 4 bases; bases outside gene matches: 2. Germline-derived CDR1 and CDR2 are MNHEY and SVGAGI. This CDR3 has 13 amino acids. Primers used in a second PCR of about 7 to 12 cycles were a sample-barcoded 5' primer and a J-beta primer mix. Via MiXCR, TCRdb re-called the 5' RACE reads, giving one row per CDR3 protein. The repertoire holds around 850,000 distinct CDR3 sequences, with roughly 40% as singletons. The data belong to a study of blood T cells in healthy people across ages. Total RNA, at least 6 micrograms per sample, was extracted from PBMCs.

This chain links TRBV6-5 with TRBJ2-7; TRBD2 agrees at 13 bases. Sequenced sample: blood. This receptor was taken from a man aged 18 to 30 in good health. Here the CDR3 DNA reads TGTGCCAGCCGGACTAGCGGGGGATACGAGCAGTACTTC. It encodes CASRTSGGYEQYF.